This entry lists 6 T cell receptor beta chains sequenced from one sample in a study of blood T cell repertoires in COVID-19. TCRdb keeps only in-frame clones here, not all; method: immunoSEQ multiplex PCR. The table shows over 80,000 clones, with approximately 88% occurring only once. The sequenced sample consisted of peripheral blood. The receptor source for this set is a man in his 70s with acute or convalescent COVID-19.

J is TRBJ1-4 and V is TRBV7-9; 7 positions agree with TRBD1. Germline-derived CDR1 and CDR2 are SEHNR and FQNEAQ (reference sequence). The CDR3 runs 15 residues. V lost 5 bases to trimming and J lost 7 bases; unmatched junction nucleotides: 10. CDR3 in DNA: TGTGCCAGCAGCCTAGGGGGCGGGGGGCGTGAAAAACTGTTTTTT. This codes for CASSLGGGGREKLFF. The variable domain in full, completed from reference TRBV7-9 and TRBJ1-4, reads DTGVSQNPRHKITKRGQNVTFRCDPISEHNRLYWYRQTLGQGPEFLTYFQNEAQLEKSRLLSDRFSAERPKGSFSTLEIQRTEQGDSAMYLCASSLGGGGREKLFFGSGTQLSVL.

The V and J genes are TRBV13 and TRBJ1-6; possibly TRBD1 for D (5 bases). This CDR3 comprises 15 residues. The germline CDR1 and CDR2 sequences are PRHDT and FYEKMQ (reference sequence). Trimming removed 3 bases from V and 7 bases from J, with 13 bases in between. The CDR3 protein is CASSLVGGGNSPLHF. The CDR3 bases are TGTGCCAGCAGCTTGGTAGGTGGGGGGAATTCACCCCTCCACTTT.

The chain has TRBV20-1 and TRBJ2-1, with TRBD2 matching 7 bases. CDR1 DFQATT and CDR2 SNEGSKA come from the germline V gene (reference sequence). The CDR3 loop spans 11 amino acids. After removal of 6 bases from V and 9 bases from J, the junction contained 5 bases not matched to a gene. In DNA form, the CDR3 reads TGCAGTGCGCGGCGGGGGACTGAGCAGTTCTTC. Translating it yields CSARRGTEQFF.

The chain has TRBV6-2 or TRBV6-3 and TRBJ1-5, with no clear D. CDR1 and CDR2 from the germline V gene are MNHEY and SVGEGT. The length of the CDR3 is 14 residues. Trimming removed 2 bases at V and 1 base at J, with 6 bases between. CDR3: CASSYGLSNQPQHF. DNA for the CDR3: TGTGCCAGCAGTTACGGACTGAGCAATCAGCCCCAGCATTTT.

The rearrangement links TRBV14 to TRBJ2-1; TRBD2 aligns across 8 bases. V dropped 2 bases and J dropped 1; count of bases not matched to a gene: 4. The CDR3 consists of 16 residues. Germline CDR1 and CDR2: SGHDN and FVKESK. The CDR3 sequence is CASSQQRGRSYNEQFF. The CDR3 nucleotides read TGTGCCAGCAGCCAACAGCGGGGGAGATCCTACAATGAGCAGTTCTTC.

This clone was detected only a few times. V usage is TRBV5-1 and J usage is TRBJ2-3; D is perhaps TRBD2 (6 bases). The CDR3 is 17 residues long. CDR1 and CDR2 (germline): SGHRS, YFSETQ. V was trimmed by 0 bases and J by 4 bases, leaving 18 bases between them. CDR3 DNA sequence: TGCGCCAGCAGCTTGGGACCCAAGGGGTCGGGAGCAGATACGCAGTATTTT. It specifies CASSLGPKGSGADTQYF.